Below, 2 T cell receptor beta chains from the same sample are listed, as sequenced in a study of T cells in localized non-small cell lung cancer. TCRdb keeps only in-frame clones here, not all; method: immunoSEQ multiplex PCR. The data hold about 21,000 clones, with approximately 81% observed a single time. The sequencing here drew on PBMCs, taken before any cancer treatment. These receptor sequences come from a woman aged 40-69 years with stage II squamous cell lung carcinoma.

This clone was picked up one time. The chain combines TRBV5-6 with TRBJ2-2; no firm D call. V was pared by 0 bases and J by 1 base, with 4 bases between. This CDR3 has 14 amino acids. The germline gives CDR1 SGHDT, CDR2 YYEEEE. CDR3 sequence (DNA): TGTGCCAGCAGCTTGGCAGGGAACACCGGGGAGCTGTTTTTT. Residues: CASSLAGNTGELFF.

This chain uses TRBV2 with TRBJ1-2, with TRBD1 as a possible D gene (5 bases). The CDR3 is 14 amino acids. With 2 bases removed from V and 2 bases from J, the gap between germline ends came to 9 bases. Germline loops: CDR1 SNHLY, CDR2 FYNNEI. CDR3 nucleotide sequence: TGTGCCAGCAGTGAAAAACAGGCCAACTATGGCTACACCTTC. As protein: CASSEKQANYGYTF.